The next 15 T cell receptor beta chains were all read from a single sample in a study of neoadjuvant anti-PD-1 for oral cavity cancer. Clones were read by immunoSEQ multiplex PCR, and TCRdb kept only the in-frame ones, dropping some. The table has roughly 16,000 clones, 66% seen once. Sequenced material: PBMCs, taken before nivolumab (anti-PD-1) treatment. These receptors were taken from a person between 40 and 80 years old with oral cavity squamous cell carcinoma.

This clone has just a few counts. The chain links TRBV2 to TRBJ2-7; maybe TRBD1 (6 bases). V gave up 6 bases and J gave up 6 bases, with 12 bases separating them. CDR1 is SNHLY, CDR2 FYNNEI, per germline. The CDR3 loop spans 12 amino acids. CDR3 nucleotides: TGTGCCAGCAGGGTGACAGGTGGCGAGCAGTACTTC. Amino acids: CASRVTGGEQYF.

This CDR3 is CASKGASNQPQHF. The CDR3 DNA reads as TGTGCCAGTAAGGGAGCGAGCAATCAGCCCCAGCATTTT. The chain carries TRBV19 and TRBJ1-5, with D uncertain. The CDR3 is 13 residues long. Germline loops: CDR1 LNHDA, CDR2 SQIVND (reference sequence). Trimming shortened V by 7 bases and J by 1 base, and 8 bases separated the two germline ends.

This clone was detected once. The J gene is TRBJ2-6, the V gene TRBV15; D is uncertain. Germline V lookup: CDR1 LNHNV, CDR2 YYDKDF (reference sequence). The length of the CDR3 is 16 residues. Trimming cost V 0 bases and J 0 bases, with 6 bases left between them. The CDR3 here is CATSRDSASGANVLTF. The CDR3 region has the DNA TGTGCCACCAGCAGAGATTCAGCCTCTGGGGCCAACGTCCTGACTTTC.

This clone appeared once. The chain employs TRBV10-3 and TRBJ1-4; TRBD1 might be the D (5 bases). This CDR3 comprises 17 residues. With 4 bases removed from V and 0 bases from J, the gap between germline ends came to 15 bases. CDR1 is ENHRY, CDR2 SYGVKD, per germline. This CDR3 is CAISVGDLIATNEKLFF. CDR3 DNA sequence: TGTGCCATCAGTGTGGGGGACCTTATTGCAACTAATGAAAAACTGTTTTTT.

This rearrangement joins TRBV6-5 to TRBJ2-1, with TRBD2 matching 8 bases. The junction had 7 bases not matched to a gene; V was cut back by 4 bases and J by 2 bases. The CDR3 sequence is 16 residues long. Germline V gene data show CDR1 as MNHEY and CDR2 as SVGAGI. CDR3 sequence: CASSFLAGRTYNEQFF. In nucleotides, the CDR3 is TGTGCCAGCAGTTTTTTAGCGGGACGGACCTACAATGAGCAGTTCTTC.

This rearrangement joins TRBV28 to TRBJ2-7; 12 nucleotides agree with TRBD2. The CDR3 extends over 19 amino acids. The trim removed 4 bases at V and 1 base at J, leaving 14 bases unmatched. Germline V gives CDR1 MDHEN, CDR2 SYDVKM. CDR3 region: CASSSGLAGWPIGSYEQYF. The CDR3 nucleotides are TGTGCCAGCAGTTCCGGACTAGCGGGATGGCCCATTGGATCCTACGAGCAGTACTTC.

The genes are TRBV9 and TRBJ1-5; D unclear. Germline lookup yields CDR1 SGDLS and CDR2 YYNGEE. The CDR3 totals 15 residues. Trimming removed 2 bases at V and 1 base at J, with 10 bases between. CDR3 nucleotide sequence: TGTGCCAGCAGCGTGGGTCCCATCAGCAATCAGCCCCAGCATTTT. Its protein is CASSVGPISNQPQHF. The complete variable domain, with remaining parts taken from reference TRBV9 and TRBJ1-5, reads DSGVTQTPKHLITATGQRVTLRCSPRSGDLSVYWYQQSLDQGLQFLIQYYNGEERAKGNILERFSAQQFPDLHSELNLSSLELGDSALYFCASSVGPISNQPQHFGDGTRLSIL.

CDR3 DNA sequence: TGCGCCAGCAGCGCAGGGGGCGCCTCCTACAATGAGCAGTTCTTC. Its protein is CASSAGGASYNEQFF. The chain employs TRBV5-1 and TRBJ2-1; 8 bases align to TRBD1. The CDR3 consists of 15 residues. Unmatched junction bases numbered 3, after V lost 4 bases and J lost 0 bases. The V gene's germline CDR1 is SGHRS and CDR2 YFSETQ.

This chain connects TRBV4-1 to TRBJ1-1; D not resolved. CDR1 and CDR2 (germline): MGHRA, YSYEKL. This CDR3 has 14 residues. Trimming left V 4 bases short and J 0 bases short, with 9 bases between. The CDR3 coding sequence is TGCGCCAGCAGCCGCACAGAAATGAACACTGAAGCTTTCTTT. Translated, it gives CASSRTEMNTEAFF.

This clone has a handful of counts. Germline is not matched at one junction end, which may reflect a read error. The V and J genes are TRBV2 and TRBJ2-4; 7 bases align to TRBD1. Germline assignment: CDR1 SNHLY and CDR2 FYNNEI. The CDR3 totals 15 residues. CDR3 sequence: CASREETGAKNIQYF. The CDR3 DNA is TGTGCCAGCAGGGAAGAGACAGGGGCCAAAAACATTCAGTACTTC.

CDR3 residues: CASSLIRGSEQYF. DNA of the CDR3: TGTGCCAGCAGCTTAATCAGGGGGAGCGAGCAGTACTTC. V and J are TRBV7-6 and TRBJ2-7, with 7 positions matching TRBD1. CDR3 size: 13 residues. After removal of 2 bases from V and 6 bases from J, the junction contained 4 bases not matched to a gene. CDR1 and CDR2 (germline): SGHVS, FNYEAQ.

The J gene is TRBJ2-7, the V gene TRBV6-5; no firm D call. The V gene lost 6 bases and the J gene lost 3 bases, with 3 bases spanning the gap. The CDR3 runs to 10 residues. Germline loops: CDR1 MNHEY, CDR2 SVGAGI. The CDR3 DNA reads TGTGCCAGCAGGAACTACGAGCAGTACTTC. Translated: CASRNYEQYF.

This clone was seen more than once but under ten times. This chain connects TRBV29-1 to TRBJ1-1; possible D gene TRBD1, 6 bases. The V gene's germline CDR1 is SQVTM and CDR2 ANQGSEA. Trimming left V 2 bases short and J 6 bases short, with 13 bases between. This CDR3 region has 13 residues. The CDR3 DNA reads as TGCAGCGTTGAATCGGACAGCATCGCTGAAGCTTTCTTT. Translation gives CSVESDSIAEAFF.

The chain employs TRBV5-8 and TRBJ2-7, with 11 bases fitting TRBD1. V was clipped by 0 bases and J by 5 bases; unmatched bases: 1. CDR1 SGHTS and CDR2 YDEGEE come from the germline V gene. The CDR3 is made up of 14 amino acids. CDR3 in amino acids: CASSLGTGGNEQYF. DNA of the CDR3: TGTGCCAGCAGCTTGGGGACAGGGGGCAACGAGCAGTACTTC.

This clone appeared a few times. The J gene is TRBJ2-5, the V gene TRBV10-3; D possibly corresponds to TRBD2 (5 bases). Germline CDR1 and CDR2: ENHRY and SYGVKD. V dropped 2 bases and J dropped 2 bases, with 9 bases sitting between them. The CDR3 runs 14 residues. The CDR3 nucleotides read TGTGCCATCAGTGAGAGCGGCATTCAAGAGACCCAGTACTTC. This translates into CAISESGIQETQYF.